Here is one T cell receptor beta chain with its context. With 1 base removed from V and 4 bases from J, the gap between germline ends came to 2 bases. CDR3 length: 12 residues. CDR1 is LNHNV, CDR2 YYDKDF, per germline (reference sequence). The templates were synthetic TCR analogs, and they were spiked into each PCR. Assay: immunoSEQ multiplex PCR; the TCRdb copy retains only in-frame clones and omits some. Among about 50,000 clones listed, about 85% were seen once. The data are from a study of PD-L1 blockade in urothelial cancer. Study-level information: Blood samples contained a median 141,255 T cells.

This chain connects TRBV15 to TRBJ2-1; D uncertain. This TCR came from a man aged 60 to 75 with urothelial cancer. The specimen was PBMCs, collected around atezolizumab (anti-PD-L1) treatment. The CDR3 bases are TGTGCCACCAGCAGAGCGTACAATGAGCAGTTCTTC. This translates into CATSRAYNEQFF.